The T cell receptor (beta chain) described here comes from a study of T cells in localized non-small cell lung cancer. Study results and limitations: Appearances in adjacent lung were noted for a median 57 of the top 100 tumor clones.

Sequenced by immunoSEQ multiplex PCR; TCRdb stores in-frame clones only, minus some. The repertoire includes approximately 3,100 clones, approximately 23% of them detected once, and roughly 12% sits in the top ten. This clone was counted only a few times. Its target is not known. This CDR3 is 13 amino acids long. Germline loops: CDR1 LGHNT, CDR2 FRNRAP. V dropped 1 base and J dropped 1 base, with 4 bases sitting between them. This chain uses TRBV12-5 with TRBJ1-1; D remains ambiguous. The source of this sequence is a male donor aged 60 or over with stage II lung adenocarcinoma. This material consisted of lung tumor tissue, taken before any cancer treatment. CDR3 residues: CASGLEPNTEAFF. In nucleotides, the CDR3 is TGTGCTAGTGGTTTGGAGCCGAACACTGAAGCTTTCTTT.